The 26 T cell receptor beta chains listed next were all sequenced from one sample in a study of cytomegalovirus exposure and HLA in healthy donors. In the PCR, 60 Vbeta and 13 Jbeta primers were used. Method: immunoSEQ multiplex PCR; TCRdb's copy keeps in-frame clones and lacks some. The profile shows roughly 190,000 clones, about 83% of them singletons. The sample taken for sequencing was PBMCs. These receptors were collected from a man aged 35 to 55 in good health and CMV-seropositive.

The CDR3 sequence is CASSPRTSGRSGELFF. Written as DNA, the CDR3 is TGTGCCAGCAGCCCAAGGACTAGCGGGAGAAGCGGGGAGCTGTTTTTT. V gene TRBV5-4 combines with J gene TRBJ2-2; 13 bases fit TRBD2. Germline values: CDR1 SGHNT, CDR2 YYREEE (reference sequence). The ends lost 4 bases at V and 7 bases at J; junction bases unmatched: 7. CDR3 length: 16 amino acids. Using reference TRBV5-4 and TRBJ2-2 for the parts outside the CDR3, the full variable domain is ETGVTQSPTHLIKTRGQQVTLRCSSQSGHNTVSWYQQALGQGPQFIFQYYREEENGRGNFPPRFSGLQFPNYSSELNVNALELDDSALYLCASSPRTSGRSGELFFGEGSRLTVL.

This clone was counted only a few times. The chain is built from TRBV4-2 and TRBJ2-7, with 8 bases matching TRBD1. The V gene's germline CDR1 is LGHNA and CDR2 YNFKEQ. Trimming cost V 5 bases and J 1 base; bases outside gene matches: 4. The CDR3 is 14 amino acids. This chain's CDR3 is CASSMGQASYEQYF. CDR3 DNA sequence: TGTGCCAGCAGCATGGGACAGGCTTCCTACGAGCAGTACTTC.

This chain connects TRBV7-2 to TRBJ1-4, with D possibly TRBD1 on 6 matching bases. Germline loops: CDR1 SGHTA, CDR2 FQGNSA. V was shortened by 4 bases and J by 4 bases, with 13 bases between the two germline ends. The CDR3 length is 15 residues. CDR3 DNA: TGTGCCAGCAGCTCTGGGGGCTTGGTTAATGAAAAACTGTTTTTT. Protein product: CASSSGGLVNEKLFF.

The rearrangement uses TRBV9 and TRBJ2-2; tentative D call: TRBD2 (5 bases). The V end was cut by 0 bases, the J end by 4 bases, with 7 bases between. Germline V lookup: CDR1 SGDLS, CDR2 YYNGEE. The CDR3 is made up of 14 amino acids. The CDR3 nucleotides read TGTGCCAGCAGCGTAGGAGGGATCACCGGGGAGCTGTTTTTT. As protein: CASSVGGITGELFF. The whole variable domain, filled in from reference TRBV9 and TRBJ2-2, reads DSGVTQTPKHLITATGQRVTLRCSPRSGDLSVYWYQQSLDQGLQFLIQYYNGEERAKGNILERFSAQQFPDLHSELNLSSLELGDSALYFCASSVGGITGELFFGEGSRLTVL.

The rearrangement links TRBV7-3 to TRBJ2-7; possible D gene TRBD2, 6 bases. V lost 2 bases, J lost 8 bases, and 10 bases lay in between. Looked up from germline, CDR1 is SGHTA and CDR2 is FQGTGA. The length of the CDR3 is 12 residues. CDR3: CASSLLGGKQYF. In nucleotides, the CDR3 is TGTGCCAGCAGCTTACTCGGCGGGAAGCAGTACTTC.

The V call is TRBV6-5, the J call TRBJ2-1; 10 bases are a match to TRBD2. V trimming: 3 bases; J trimming: 8 bases; junction bases outside the gene matches: 10. The CDR3 sequence is 16 residues long. From germline, CDR1 is MNHEY and CDR2 SVGAGI. CDR3: CASSYGLAGARDEQFF. The CDR3 DNA sequence: TGTGCCAGCAGTTATGGTCTAGCGGGAGCAAGGGATGAGCAGTTCTTC.

As for this clone: Other DNA sequences in this sample translate to the same CDR3. The chain couples TRBV9 to TRBJ2-7; the match to TRBD2 covers 9 bases. CDR1 is SGDLS and CDR2 is YYNGEE in the germline V gene. This CDR3 comprises 15 residues. Trimming cost V 0 bases and J 1 base; bases outside gene matches: 2. CDR3 in amino acids: CASSVGAGGSYEQYF. The CDR3 DNA reads as TGTGCCAGCAGCGTAGGAGCGGGGGGATCCTACGAGCAGTACTTC.

The chain carries TRBV5-4 and TRBJ1-3, with 7 bases aligning to TRBD1. Germline CDR1 reads SGHNT; CDR2 reads YYREEE (reference sequence). CDR3 size: 15 residues. With 5 bases clipped from V and 4 bases from J, the junction kept 9 bases outside the gene matches. The DNA of the CDR3 is TGTGCCAGCAGTTCCACCCAGGGGGAAGGAAACACCATATATTTT. Translating gives CASSSTQGEGNTIYF.

In DNA, the CDR3 is TGTGCCAGCAGCCGGGGGACAGGTAGGGTTGAGTTGCGTTACTACGAGCAGTACTTC. Translation gives CASSRGTGRVELRYYEQYF. The chain carries TRBV4-2 and TRBJ2-7, with 8 positions matching TRBD1. CDR1 LGHNA and CDR2 YNFKEQ come from the germline V gene. V gave up 4 bases and J gave up 3 bases; unmatched junction bases: 20. The CDR3 covers 19 residues.

The rearrangement joins TRBV25-1 to TRBJ1-4; D gene unclear. This CDR3 contains 10 residues. From germline, CDR1 is MGHDK and CDR2 SYGVNS. CDR3 in DNA: TGTGCGGAGCTCACCTCGCCGAAGTTTTTT. This gives the protein CAELTSPKFF.

This rearrangement joins TRBV7-9 to TRBJ2-7, with 10 bases matching TRBD1. The CDR3 runs 17 residues. Germline V lookup: CDR1 SEHNR, CDR2 FQNEAQ (reference sequence). The trim removed 5 bases at V and 0 bases at J, leaving 10 bases unmatched. CDR3 residues: CASSHSGQGLFSYEQYF. DNA for the CDR3: TGTGCCAGCAGCCACTCGGGACAGGGGCTATTCTCCTACGAGCAGTACTTC.

This sequence joins TRBV5-4 and TRBJ1-3, with a tentative D call TRBD1 (5 bases). The CDR3 covers 15 residues. The V and J ends lost 4 bases and 0 bases respectively, with 11 bases between them. CDR1 is SGHNT, CDR2 YYREEE, per germline (reference sequence). This CDR3 reads CASSADGHSGNTIYF. DNA of the CDR3: TGTGCCAGCAGCGCCGACGGACACTCTGGAAACACCATATATTTT.

The gene calls are TRBV27 and TRBJ1-2, with TRBD1 identical over 10 bases. The CDR3 is 17 residues long. Germline loops: CDR1 MNHEY, CDR2 SMNVEV (reference sequence). V trimming: 2 bases; J trimming: 5 bases; junction bases outside the gene matches: 11. Here the CDR3 reads CASSLARTGGEEYGYTF. The CDR3 bases are TGTGCCAGCAGTTTAGCCCGGACAGGGGGAGAGGAATATGGCTACACCTTC.

The CDR3 DNA reads TGTGCCAGCAGCCAAGATATGGAGACCCAGTACTTC. As protein: CASSQDMETQYF. This chain joins TRBV4-2 and TRBJ2-5, with no clear D. This CDR3 is 12 amino acids long. Germline CDR1 is LGHNA and CDR2 is YNFKEQ. V was cut by 0 bases and J by 5 bases, with 4 bases left in between.

The chain links TRBV29-1 to TRBJ2-7; D is unresolved. The CDR3 is 12 residues long. Per germline, CDR1 SQVTM and CDR2 ANQGSEA. Trimming left V 6 bases short and J 2 bases short, with 11 bases between. The CDR3 bases are TGCAGCGTAACGCGAGATACCTACGAGCAGTACTTC. This sequence encodes CSVTRDTYEQYF.

The genes are TRBV5-1 and TRBJ2-7; possibly TRBD1 for D (5 bases). Per the germline V gene, CDR1 is SGHRS and CDR2 is YFSETQ. The CDR3 loop spans 14 amino acids. V was clipped by 0 bases and J by 2 bases, with 9 bases between them. The CDR3 here is CASSLGQYPYEQYF. CDR3 coding DNA: TGCGCCAGCAGCTTGGGACAGTACCCCTACGAGCAGTACTTC.

The CDR3 nucleotides read TGTGCCTCGGCGGGCTCTGGGGCCAACGTCCTGACTTTC. Translation: CASAGSGANVLTF. The chain is built from TRBV19 and TRBJ2-6; D may be TRBD2 (5 bases). The ends were cut back, 11 bases at V and 0 bases at J, with 8 bases in the middle. Germline CDR1 is LNHDA and CDR2 is SQIVND (reference sequence). This CDR3 is built from 13 residues.

This sequence joins TRBV29-1 and TRBJ1-1, with D perhaps matching TRBD1 (5 bases). Trimming removed 4 bases from V and 0 bases from J, with 9 bases in between. The length of the CDR3 is 13 residues. Germline V gene sequence: CDR1 SQVTM, CDR2 ANQGSEA. CDR3 region: CSVVRGMNTEAFF. The DNA of the CDR3 is TGCAGCGTTGTTCGGGGGATGAACACTGAAGCTTTCTTT.

V and J are TRBV5-4 and TRBJ2-7; 12 bases are a match to TRBD2. With 0 bases clipped from V and 5 bases from J, the junction kept 9 bases outside the gene matches. Per the germline V gene, CDR1 is SGHNT and CDR2 is YYREEE (reference sequence). The CDR3 loop spans 17 amino acids. The CDR3: CASSLDLAGGPGDEQYF. The CDR3 DNA reads TGTGCCAGCAGCTTGGATCTAGCGGGAGGGCCTGGTGACGAGCAGTACTTC. Supplemented by reference TRBV5-4 and TRBJ2-7, the full variable domain reads ETGVTQSPTHLIKTRGQQVTLRCSSQSGHNTVSWYQQALGQGPQFIFQYYREEENGRGNFPPRFSGLQFPNYSSELNVNALELDDSALYLCASSLDLAGGPGDEQYFGPGTRLTVT.

The chain joins TRBV27 to TRBJ2-7; 14 bases map to TRBD2. Trimming took 5 bases from V and 2 from J; bases not matched to a gene: 8. The CDR3 is 17 residues long. Germline V gene data show CDR1 as MNHEY and CDR2 as SMNVEV (reference sequence). CDR3 loop: CASSPRTGLAGAYEQYF. The DNA for the CDR3 is TGTGCCAGCAGTCCCCGCACGGGACTAGCGGGAGCCTACGAGCAGTACTTC.

DNA of the CDR3: TGCGCCAGCAGCTTGGAAAGGAGTGAGCAGTTCTTC. Protein sequence: CASSLERSEQFF. The rearrangement links TRBV5-1 to TRBJ2-1; D is unresolved. CDR1 and CDR2 (germline): SGHRS, YFSETQ. V was clipped by 0 bases and J by 9 bases, with 7 bases between them. This CDR3 is built from 12 residues.

This clone was counted only a few times. In the same sample, other DNA sequences code for this CDR3. This chain connects TRBV7-9 to TRBJ1-4; no clear D gene. Germline V gives CDR1 SEHNR, CDR2 FQNEAQ (reference sequence). Trimming cost V 4 bases and J 2 bases, with 8 bases left between them. This CDR3 is built from 14 residues. The CDR3 loop reads CASSSRQTNEKLFF. The CDR3 DNA reads as TGTGCCAGCAGCTCTAGGCAGACTAATGAAAAACTGTTTTTT.

V and J are TRBV14 and TRBJ2-2; D is possibly TRBD1 (6 bases). Germline CDR1 SGHDN, CDR2 FVKESK. Trimming pared 2 bases from V and 7 bases from J, leaving 11 bases between. This CDR3 contains 14 residues. In nucleotides, the CDR3 is TGTGCCAGCAGCCAATACAGGGTTGACGGGGAGCTGTTTTTT. Translation gives CASSQYRVDGELFF.

This clone was seen only a few times. The chain uses TRBV7-9 and TRBJ1-5, with 11 bases that match TRBD1. V gave up 4 bases and J gave up 5 bases; unmatched junction bases: 10. The CDR3 consists of 17 residues. Germline CDR1 SEHNR, CDR2 FQNEAQ (reference sequence). CDR3 DNA sequence: TGTGCCAGCAGCTCCGGACAGGGGGCCGCGGAGCATCAGCCCCAGCATTTT. Protein: CASSSGQGAAEHQPQHF.

J is TRBJ2-1 and V is TRBV12-5; TRBD2 is a possible D gene (6 bases). CDR1 LGHNT and CDR2 FRNRAP come from the germline V gene. CDR3 length equals 14 residues. Deletions cut 5 bases from V and 10 bases from J, with 18 bases between. Written as DNA, the CDR3 is TGTGCTAGTGGTCCCGGGACTCACGGCGGGGAGCAGTTCTTC. Its translation: CASGPGTHGGEQFF.

This chain joins TRBV4-3 and TRBJ2-2; 7 bases agree with TRBD2. V trimming: 4 bases; J trimming: 1 base; junction bases outside the gene matches: 15. Germline loops: CDR1 LGHNA, CDR2 YSLEER. The CDR3 extends over 19 amino acids. In DNA form, the CDR3 reads TGCGCCAGCAGCCCGCGACGGACCCTGGGCGGGAGGAACACCGGGGAGCTGTTTTTT. Amino acid sequence: CASSPRRTLGGRNTGELFF.